A single sample is the source of the 30 T cell receptor beta chains below, sequenced in a study of blood T cell repertoires in COVID-19 (dated by TCRdb to between 2020 and 2021). Library construction relied on the immunoSEQ multiplex PCR assay. Entries here come from immuneACCESS through TCRdb and include only in-frame sequences with V and J called. Some clones fail to appear in such tables; in the studies checked, an unresolved V gene covers under half of the shortfall, and the cause of the remainder is unknown. In all, the sample holds roughly 330,000 clones, and approximately 88% of those were seen once. The ten largest clonotypes hold more than 3% of the sample. The sample consisted of peripheral blood. All receptors derive from a woman aged 45-65 years with active or convalescent COVID-19.

CDR3 sequence reads: CASSQDLRGATSGGMYEQYF. The CDR3 coding sequence is TGTGCCAGCAGCCAAGATCTTCGGGGGGCGACTAGCGGGGGAATGTACGAGCAGTACTTC. The rearrangement uses TRBV4-2 and TRBJ2-7; TRBD2 matches at 12 bases. V lost 0 bases, J lost 4 bases, and 16 bases stayed unmatched. CDR1 is LGHNA, CDR2 YNFKEQ, per germline. The CDR3 has 20 amino acids.

The rearrangement uses TRBV6-2 or TRBV6-3 and TRBJ2-2; D gene ambiguous. The CDR3 has 16 amino acids. V shed 5 bases and J shed 1 base, with 14 bases lying between them. Germline CDR1 and CDR2: MNHEY and SVGEGT. The CDR3 loop reads CASSDRRQRNTGELFF. As DNA, the CDR3 is TGTGCCAGCAGTGATCGTCGGCAGCGGAACACCGGGGAGCTGTTTTTT.

The chain uses TRBV3-1 (or the pseudogene TRBV3-2) and TRBJ1-1; 7 nucleotides agree with TRBD1. The CDR3 loop spans 15 amino acids. Trimming took 3 bases from V and 7 from J; bases not matched to a gene: 11. Germline-derived CDR1 and CDR2 are LGHDT and YNNKEL (reference sequence). CDR3 in amino acids: CASSHNRGWKNEAFF. In DNA form, the CDR3 reads TGTGCCAGCAGCCACAACAGGGGCTGGAAGAATGAAGCTTTCTTT.

This chain uses TRBV18 with TRBJ2-7; 12 bases map to TRBD1. The V segment lost 1 base and the J segment 6 bases; nucleotides outside the gene matches: 16. Germline lookup yields CDR1 KGHSH and CDR2 LQKENI. This CDR3 comprises 19 residues. The CDR3 loop reads CASSPLIGGRRDRGREQYF. CDR3 DNA sequence: TGTGCCAGCTCACCACTCATTGGAGGTAGACGGGACAGGGGGCGCGAGCAGTACTTC.

V usage is TRBV30 and J usage is TRBJ1-6; D is ambiguous. This CDR3 comprises 13 residues. Germline CDR1 and CDR2: GTSNPN and SVGIG (reference sequence). The V end was cut by 0 bases, the J end by 8 bases, with 8 bases between. The CDR3 spells CAWSVLGDSPLHF. In nucleotides, the CDR3 is TGTGCCTGGAGTGTACTCGGGGATTCACCCCTCCACTTT.

With respect to this clone: Compared with germline, one end of the junction differs, possibly owing to a read error. V and J are TRBV7-9 and TRBJ1-1; D unclear. Germline CDR1 is SEHNR and CDR2 is FQNEAQ (reference sequence). There are 12 residues in the CDR3. The chain's CDR3 is CASSSAATEGFF. CDR3 coding DNA: TGTGCCAGCAGCTCGGCAGCGACTGAAGGTTTCTTT.

The chain links TRBV5-1 to TRBJ1-1; perhaps TRBD1 as D (6 bases). The germline CDR1 and CDR2 sequences are SGHRS and YFSETQ. CDR3 length equals 13 residues. Between the trimmed V and J ends, which lost 4 bases and 6 bases, there was a span of 13 bases. CDR3 residues: CASSPGQKAEAFF. CDR3 DNA sequence: TGCGCCAGCAGCCCAGGACAGAAGGCTGAAGCTTTCTTT.

This clone was picked up one time. This sequence joins TRBV5-1 and TRBJ1-2; D remains unclear. V was pared by 0 bases and J by 8 bases, with 17 bases between. This CDR3 comprises 15 residues. Germline V gene sequence: CDR1 SGHRS, CDR2 YFSETQ. CDR3 in amino acids: CASSLVGLEVKGYTF. The CDR3 DNA follows: TGCGCCAGCAGCTTGGTCGGTTTGGAGGTCAAAGGCTACACCTTC.

This chain links TRBV5-1 with TRBJ1-4; 8 nucleotides align to TRBD1. V trimming: 3 bases; J trimming: 7 bases; junction bases outside the gene matches: 5. Germline CDR1 reads SGHRS; CDR2 reads YFSETQ. The CDR3 runs 14 residues. The CDR3 loop reads CASSWGTGGEKLFF. CDR3 sequence (DNA): TGCGCCAGCAGCTGGGGGACAGGCGGTGAAAAACTGTTTTTT.

The chain combines TRBV2 with TRBJ1-5; possibly TRBD1 for D (5 bases). V dropped 6 bases and J dropped 7 bases, with 16 bases sitting between them. CDR3 length: 14 residues. Germline lookup yields CDR1 SNHLY and CDR2 FYNNEI. DNA for the CDR3: TGTGCCAGCAGATCGGGGGGAGGTAGACAGCCCCAGCATTTT. Its translation: CASRSGGGRQPQHF. The full variable domain, its missing parts supplied by reference TRBV2 and TRBJ1-5, is EPEVTQTPSHQVTQMGQEVILRCVPISNHLYFYWYRQILGQKVEFLVSFYNNEISEKSEIFDDQFSVERPDGSNFTLKIRSTKLEDSAMYFCASRSGGGRQPQHFGDGTRLSIL.

The chain is built from TRBV6-5 and TRBJ2-4, with D perhaps matching TRBD2 (6 bases). V lost 5 bases and J lost 3, with 11 bases in between. CDR1 is MNHEY, CDR2 SVGAGI, per germline. CDR3 length equals 14 residues. In DNA, the CDR3 is TGTGCCAGCAGTCCGACTAGTCGCAAAAACATTCAGTACTTC. The encoded protein is CASSPTSRKNIQYF.

On this clone: The same CDR3 arises from other DNA sequences in this sample as well. The gene calls are TRBV15 and TRBJ1-1; D gene uncertain. CDR1 and CDR2 (germline): LNHNV, YYDKDF (reference sequence). Trimming took 0 bases from V and 1 from J, leaving 6 bases between them. This CDR3 is 14 amino acids long. In nucleotides, the CDR3 is TGTGCCACCAGCAGAGATGGAGGGAACACTGAAGCTTTCTTT. Its translation is CATSRDGGNTEAFF.

The genes are TRBV7-2 and TRBJ2-1; 7 bases align to TRBD2. V was clipped by 5 bases and J by 0 bases; unmatched bases: 4. CDR1 is SGHTA and CDR2 is FQGNSA in the germline V gene. The CDR3 is 15 amino acids. Written as DNA, the CDR3 is TGTGCCAGCAGCCAGGGACTAAGCTCCTACAATGAGCAGTTCTTC. Amino acids: CASSQGLSSYNEQFF.

The rearrangement uses TRBV13 and TRBJ2-1, with 7 bases matching TRBD1. CDR1 is PRHDT and CDR2 is FYEKMQ in the germline V gene (reference sequence). Trimming removed 5 bases from V and 3 bases from J; junction bases left unmatched: 1. The CDR3 contains 13 residues. The CDR3 here is CASSRDSYNEQFF. The CDR3, as DNA: TGTGCCAGCAGCCGGGACAGCTACAATGAGCAGTTCTTC.

The chain carries TRBV15 and TRBJ1-5; TRBD1 aligns across 9 bases. This CDR3 region has 16 residues. Trimming at V came to 3 bases and at J to 5 bases, leaving 8 bases not matched to a gene. CDR1 and CDR2 from the germline V gene are LNHNV and YYDKDF (reference sequence). The CDR3 DNA reads as TGTGCCACCAGCAGGGGTACAGGGGGCGACTATCAGCCCCAGCATTTT. Its protein product is CATSRGTGGDYQPQHF.

The chain employs TRBV3-1 (or the pseudogene TRBV3-2) and TRBJ1-6, with D possibly being TRBD1 (5 bases). Germline values: CDR1 LGHDT, CDR2 YNNKEL (reference sequence). Trimming removed 0 bases from V and 5 bases from J, with 11 bases in between. The CDR3 extends over 16 amino acids. DNA of the CDR3: TGTGCCAGCAGCCAAGAAGGGGCAGCTAATAATTCACCCCTCCACTTT. Amino acids: CASSQEGAANNSPLHF.

This clone appeared a few times. The rearrangement uses TRBV10-3 and TRBJ1-3, with TRBD1 identical over 9 bases. The J segment lost 8 bases and the V segment lost 6 bases, leaving 8 bases of the junction unmatched. In germline, CDR1 is ENHRY, CDR2 SYGVKD. The CDR3 is 14 residues long. The CDR3 bases are TGTGCCATCAGAAACCGGGACAGGGTTGACACCATATATTTT. The encoded protein is CAIRNRDRVDTIYF.

This clone was seen many times. The chain has TRBV12-5 and TRBJ2-3; 7 bases are shared with TRBD2. CDR1 is LGHNT, CDR2 FRNRAP, per germline. The CDR3 spans 17 residues. The V and J ends lost 2 bases and 2 bases, in that order; junction bases with no gene match: 10. The CDR3 loop reads CASGLTRAGPYTDTQYF. CDR3 DNA sequence: TGTGCTAGTGGTTTGACGCGAGCGGGGCCTTACACAGATACGCAGTATTTT.

The chain recombines TRBV10-3 with TRBJ2-1; 10 bases match TRBD1. V was pared by 4 bases and J by 0 bases, with 0 bases of the junction left unmatched. CDR3 size: 15 residues. CDR1 and CDR2 from the germline V gene are ENHRY and SYGVKD. The CDR3 region has the DNA TGTGCCATCAGTGGGACAGGGGGCTCCTACAATGAGCAGTTCTTC. Its protein is CAISGTGGSYNEQFF.

The chain couples TRBV19 to TRBJ1-5; D gene uncertain. V was cut by 1 base and J by 3 bases, with 13 bases left in between. Germline CDR1 is LNHDA and CDR2 is SQIVND (reference sequence). The length of the CDR3 is 16 residues. The CDR3 coding sequence is TGTGCCAGTAGTATAGGAGGAGGGAAAGACAATCAGCCCCAGCATTTT. It yields the protein CASSIGGGKDNQPQHF. The full variable domain, with the rest looked up from reference TRBV19 and TRBJ1-5, is DGGITQSPKYLFRKEGQNVTLSCEQNLNHDAMYWYRQDPGQGLRLIYYSQIVNDFQKGDIAEGYSVSREKKESFPLTVTSAQKNPTAFYLCASSIGGGKDNQPQHFGDGTRLSIL.

The chain is built from TRBV11-3 and TRBJ2-2; TRBD1 might be the D (6 bases). This CDR3 has 15 amino acids. Germline V gene sequence: CDR1 SGHNT, CDR2 YENEEA. Trimming took 1 base from V and 3 from J, leaving 9 bases between them. The CDR3: CASSLGGRDTGELFF. CDR3 bases: TGTGCCAGCAGCTTAGGGGGGCGCGACACCGGGGAGCTGTTTTTT.

The V and J genes are TRBV2 and TRBJ1-1; 7 positions agree with TRBD1. The CDR3 spans 15 residues. Looked up from germline, CDR1 is SNHLY and CDR2 is FYNNEI. Losses at the gene ends were 7 bases for V and 1 base for J; bases not matched to a gene: 9. The CDR3 is CASIVETGENTEAFF. The CDR3 nucleotides read TGTGCCAGCATCGTGGAAACAGGGGAGAACACTGAAGCTTTCTTT.

This clone was recorded a few times. The gene calls are TRBV7-3 and TRBJ1-5; no clear D gene. The V end lost 5 bases, the J end lost 2 bases, and 7 bases lay between the germline ends. Germline V CDR1 and CDR2: SGHTA, FQGTGA. The length of the CDR3 is 13 residues. The CDR3 nucleotides are TGTGCCAGCAGCGTGCAGGGCAATCAGCCCCAGCATTTT. This translates into CASSVQGNQPQHF.

This clone was counted once. The chain couples TRBV10-2 to TRBJ1-2, with 8 bases identical to TRBD1. V was pared by 4 bases and J by 10 bases, with 5 bases of the junction left unmatched. CDR1 and CDR2 from the germline V gene are WSHSY and SAAADI. This CDR3 spans 12 amino acids. DNA of the CDR3: TGCGCCAGCAGTGCAGGGGGCCTCAACTACACCTTC. Its translation: CASSAGGLNYTF.

The rearrangement uses TRBV4-2 and TRBJ2-3; the D gene is possibly TRBD2 (6 bases). This CDR3 has 15 residues. Germline V gives CDR1 LGHNA, CDR2 YNFKEQ. Trimming removed 1 base from V and 1 base from J, with 9 bases in between. The CDR3 sequence is CASSQVAVRTDTQYF. The CDR3 nucleotides read TGTGCCAGCAGCCAAGTAGCGGTCCGCACAGATACGCAGTATTTT.

The CDR3 spells CASSAPAGRGAPEAFF. For the CDR3, the DNA is TGTGCCAGCAGTGCCCCGGCGGGCAGAGGAGCCCCTGAAGCTTTCTTT. V is TRBV6-4 and J is TRBJ1-1, with D unclear. The CDR3 is 16 residues long. The ends were cut back, 4 bases at V and 6 bases at J, with 21 bases in the middle. Germline V gene lookup returns CDR1 MRHNA and CDR2 SNTAGT.

This clone appeared a single time. Other DNA sequences of this sample code for an identical CDR3. J is TRBJ1-2 and V is TRBV9, with 7 bases fitting TRBD1. V shed 0 bases, J shed 1 base, and the junction held 3 bases outside the gene matches. The CDR3 totals 15 residues. Germline V lookup: CDR1 SGDLS, CDR2 YYNGEE. The CDR3 spells CASSVGDSLNYGYTF. CDR3 nucleotides: TGTGCCAGCAGCGTAGGGGACAGTCTTAACTATGGCTACACCTTC.

V is TRBV7-3 and J is TRBJ2-2, with 9 bases aligning to TRBD2. The CDR3 is 15 amino acids. Germline loops: CDR1 SGHTA, CDR2 FQGTGA. The J segment lost 3 bases and the V segment lost 5 bases, leaving 4 bases of the junction unmatched. CDR3 sequence reads: CASSTSGRYTGELFF. CDR3 DNA: TGTGCCAGCAGCACGAGCGGGAGGTACACCGGGGAGCTGTTTTTT.

The chain has TRBV29-1 and TRBJ1-5, with TRBD1 matching 8 bases. J lost 6 bases, V lost 4 bases, and 5 bases had no gene match. The CDR3 sequence is 13 residues long. Germline V CDR1 and CDR2: SQVTM, ANQGSEA. DNA of the CDR3: TGCAGCGTTGGTGACAGGGGAGGTCAGCCCCAGCATTTT. Residues: CSVGDRGGQPQHF. Looking up the rest from reference TRBV29-1 and TRBJ1-5 gives the full variable domain: SAVISQKPSRDICQRGTSLTIQCQVDSQVTMMFWYRQQPGQSLTLIATANQGSEATYESGFVIDKFPISRPNLTFSTLTVSNMSPEDSSIYLCSVGDRGGQPQHFGDGTRLSIL.

This chain joins TRBV5-1 and TRBJ2-7; TRBD1 matches 7 bases. From germline, CDR1 is SGHRS and CDR2 YFSETQ. The CDR3 is 13 amino acids. V shed 0 bases and J 5 bases; nucleotides not matched to a gene: 2. Here the CDR3 reads CASSLDQGDEQYF. CDR3 DNA sequence: TGCGCCAGCAGCTTGGACCAGGGGGACGAGCAGTACTTC.